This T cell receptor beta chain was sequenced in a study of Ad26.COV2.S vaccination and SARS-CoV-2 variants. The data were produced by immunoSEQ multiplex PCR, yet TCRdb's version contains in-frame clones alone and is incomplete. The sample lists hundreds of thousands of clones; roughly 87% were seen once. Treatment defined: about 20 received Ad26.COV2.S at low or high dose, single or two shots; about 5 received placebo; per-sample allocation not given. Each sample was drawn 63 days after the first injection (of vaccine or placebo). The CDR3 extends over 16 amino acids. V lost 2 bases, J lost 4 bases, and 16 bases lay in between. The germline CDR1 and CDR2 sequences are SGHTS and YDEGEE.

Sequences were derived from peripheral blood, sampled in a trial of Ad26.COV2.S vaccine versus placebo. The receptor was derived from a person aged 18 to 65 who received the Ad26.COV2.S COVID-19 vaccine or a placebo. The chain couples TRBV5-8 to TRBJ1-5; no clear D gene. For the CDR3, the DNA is TGTGCCAGCAGCTTCGGACGGAGCCTTCGGAATCAGCCCCAGCATTTT. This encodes CASSFGRSLRNQPQHF. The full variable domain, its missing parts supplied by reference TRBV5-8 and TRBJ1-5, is EAGVTQSPTHLIKTRGQQATLRCSPISGHTSVYWYQQALGLGLQFLLWYDEGEERNRGNFPPRFSGRQFPNYSSELNVNALELEDSALYLCASSFGRSLRNQPQHFGDGTRLSIL.